This TCR beta chain was sequenced for a study of shared clonotypes between healthy human individuals. The V gene's germline CDR1 is SEHNR and CDR2 FQNEAQ (reference sequence). The trim removed 7 bases at V and 10 bases at J, leaving 11 bases unmatched. This CDR3 region has 14 residues. TCRdb keeps only in-frame clones here, not all; method: immunoSEQ multiplex PCR. The sample lists about 1.5 million clones, approximately 97% occurring once. Sequenced material: naive CD4+ T cells sorted from blood. The subset here: CD45RA+ positively selected. This clonotype was obtained from a man aged 30-40 years in good health. The rearrangement links TRBV7-9 to TRBJ2-1; TRBD1 matches at 9 bases. The chain's CDR3 is CASIQGTGSREQFF. Here the CDR3 DNA reads TGTGCCAGCATTCAAGGGACAGGGTCGAGGGAGCAGTTCTTC.